This T cell receptor (beta chain) stems from a study of PD-1 blockade in classical Hodgkin lymphoma. Overall study findings and caveats: The authors have not defined what causes the repertoire differences, possibly disease activity or prior therapy. Reports indicated that newly diagnosed patients had lower baseline TCR diversity than healthy donors did.

The repertoire was sequenced with immunoSEQ multiplex PCR; TCRdb's copy has only in-frame clones and lacks some. The data contain approximately 35,000 clones, 94% of them singletons. As for time point: newly diagnosed, previously untreated cHL patient sample. The authors used newly diagnosed, untreated classical Hodgkin lymphoma PBMCs as comparison. As to this clone: Its target is unknown.

The sequencing sample was made of peripheral blood mononuclear cells (PBMCs). The source of this sequence is a human donor with classical Hodgkin lymphoma.

CDR3 amino acids: CASSLEAGQNSPLHF. DNA of the CDR3: TGTGCCAGCAGCTTGGAGGCAGGGCAAAATTCACCCCTCCACTTT. The chain couples TRBV5-5 to TRBJ1-6, with D possibly TRBD1 on 5 matching bases. The length of the CDR3 is 15 residues. Germline loops: CDR1 SGHKS, CDR2 YYEKEE (reference sequence). Trimming removed 0 bases at V and 7 bases at J, with 11 bases between.